The clone carrying this TCR beta chain was found a few times. Other DNA sequences in the same sample also yield this CDR3. Ages ranged from about 18 to 89 years, with residence in 24 US areas. The sample comes from a study of blood T cell repertoires in COVID-19. Study summary: The samples span acute and convalescent COVID-19 from the United States, Italy and Spain. Nucleic acid was either cDNA or gDNA, and it came from T cells, B-cell-depleted T cells, or PBMCs.

V shed 2 bases and J shed 2 bases, with 3 bases lying between them. CDR3 length equals 13 residues. CDR1 SGHAT and CDR2 FQNNGV come from the germline V gene. Authors' methods: Reference gene primer amplification yielded estimated nucleated cell counts. Only in-frame clones appear in the TCRdb table, and some are missing; sequencing was by immunoSEQ multiplex PCR. The V and J calls and the clone size are those of that table, but D and trimming were determined from the DNA. The profile shows some 220,000 clones, about 80% of them singletons. The chain combines TRBV11-2 with TRBJ2-2; the D is unclear. Sequenced sample: PBMCs or T cells enriched from blood (not recorded which). The receptor was isolated from a woman aged 40 to 50 with acute COVID-19. CDR3 coding DNA: TGTGCCAGCAGCTTAACTAACACCGGGGAGCTGTTTTTT. It translates to CASSLTNTGELFF.